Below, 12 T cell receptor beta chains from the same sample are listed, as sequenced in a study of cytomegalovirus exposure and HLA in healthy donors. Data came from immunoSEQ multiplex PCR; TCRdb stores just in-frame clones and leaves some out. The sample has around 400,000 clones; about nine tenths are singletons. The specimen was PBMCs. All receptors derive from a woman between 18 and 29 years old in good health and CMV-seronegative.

The CDR3 region is CASSNRRETYEQYF. The CDR3 DNA follows: TGTGCCAGTAGTAACCGACGGGAAACCTACGAGCAGTACTTC. V is TRBV19 and J is TRBJ2-7; D is possibly TRBD2 (5 bases). The CDR3 sequence is 14 residues long. The ends were cut back, 4 bases at V and 2 bases at J, with 12 bases in the middle. The germline V gene has CDR1 LNHDA and CDR2 SQIVND (reference sequence).

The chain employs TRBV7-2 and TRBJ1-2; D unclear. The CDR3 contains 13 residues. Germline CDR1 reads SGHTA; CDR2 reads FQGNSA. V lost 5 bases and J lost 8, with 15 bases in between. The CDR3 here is CASSPQSPQGYTF. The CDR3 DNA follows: TGTGCCAGCAGCCCCCAATCCCCCCAGGGCTACACCTTC.

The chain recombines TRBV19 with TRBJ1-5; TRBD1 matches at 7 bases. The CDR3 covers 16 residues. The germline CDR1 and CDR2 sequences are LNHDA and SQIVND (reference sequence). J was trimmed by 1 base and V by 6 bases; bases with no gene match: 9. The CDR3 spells CASRVDGTASNQPQHF. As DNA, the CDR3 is TGTGCCAGTAGGGTTGACGGGACAGCGAGCAATCAGCCCCAGCATTTT.

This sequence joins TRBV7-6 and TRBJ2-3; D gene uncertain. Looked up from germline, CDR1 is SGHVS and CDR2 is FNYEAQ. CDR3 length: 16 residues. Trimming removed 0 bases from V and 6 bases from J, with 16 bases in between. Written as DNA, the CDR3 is TGTGCCAGCAGCTTAGCGCCGGCAGGCCCCCAGGATACGCAGTATTTT. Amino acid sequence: CASSLAPAGPQDTQYF.

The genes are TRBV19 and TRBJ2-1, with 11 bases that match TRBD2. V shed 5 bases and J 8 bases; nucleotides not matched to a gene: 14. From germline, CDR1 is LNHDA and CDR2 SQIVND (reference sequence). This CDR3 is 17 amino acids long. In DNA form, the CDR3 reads TGTGCCAGTAGTTCGAGACTAGCGGGGTCTTGGGGGGATGAGCAGTTCTTC. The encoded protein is CASSSRLAGSWGDEQFF.

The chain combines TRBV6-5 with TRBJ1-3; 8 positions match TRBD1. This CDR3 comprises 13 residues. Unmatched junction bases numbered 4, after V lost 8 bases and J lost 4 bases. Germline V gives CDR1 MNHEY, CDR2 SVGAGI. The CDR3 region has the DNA TGTGCCAGCGCGGACAGGGAAGGAAACACCATATATTTT. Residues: CASADREGNTIYF.

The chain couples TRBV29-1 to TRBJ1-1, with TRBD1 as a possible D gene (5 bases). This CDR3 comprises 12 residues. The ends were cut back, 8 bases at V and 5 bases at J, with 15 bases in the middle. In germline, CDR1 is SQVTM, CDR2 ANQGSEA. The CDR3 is CSTGGVRTEAFF. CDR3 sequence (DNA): TGCAGCACCGGAGGGGTGAGAACTGAAGCTTTCTTT. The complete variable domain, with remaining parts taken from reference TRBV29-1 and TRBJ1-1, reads SAVISQKPSRDICQRGTSLTIQCQVDSQVTMMFWYRQQPGQSLTLIATANQGSEATYESGFVIDKFPISRPNLTFSTLTVSNMSPEDSSIYLCSTGGVRTEAFFGQGTRLTVV.

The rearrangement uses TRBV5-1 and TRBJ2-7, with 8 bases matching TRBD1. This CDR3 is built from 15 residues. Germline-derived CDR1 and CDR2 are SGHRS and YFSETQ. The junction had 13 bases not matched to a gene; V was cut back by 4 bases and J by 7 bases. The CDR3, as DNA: TGCGCCAGCAGCCTGACAGGGACAGGAATTTGGGAGCAGTACTTC. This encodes CASSLTGTGIWEQYF. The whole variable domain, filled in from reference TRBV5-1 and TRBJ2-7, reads KAGVTQTPRYLIKTRGQQVTLSCSPISGHRSVSWYQQTPGQGLQFLFEYFSETQRNKGNFPGRFSGRQFSNSRSEMNVSTLELGDSALYLCASSLTGTGIWEQYFGPGTRLTVT.

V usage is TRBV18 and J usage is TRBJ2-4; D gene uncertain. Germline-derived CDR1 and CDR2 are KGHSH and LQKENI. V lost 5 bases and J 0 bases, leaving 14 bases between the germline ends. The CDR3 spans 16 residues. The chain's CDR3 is CASSNLNYRAKNIQYF. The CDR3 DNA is TGTGCCAGCTCAAACCTAAATTACCGAGCCAAAAACATTCAGTACTTC. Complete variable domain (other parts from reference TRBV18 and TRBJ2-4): NAGVMQNPRHLVRRRGQEARLRCSPMKGHSHVYWYRQLPEEGLKFMVYLQKENIIDESGMPKERFSAEFPKEGPSILRIQQVVRGDSAAYFCASSNLNYRAKNIQYFGAGTRLSVL.

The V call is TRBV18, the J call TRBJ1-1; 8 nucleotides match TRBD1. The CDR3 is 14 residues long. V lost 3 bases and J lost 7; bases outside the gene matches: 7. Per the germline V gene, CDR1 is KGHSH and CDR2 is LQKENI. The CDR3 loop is CASSPGTGYVEAFF. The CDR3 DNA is TGTGCCAGCTCACCCGGGACAGGATATGTTGAAGCTTTCTTT.

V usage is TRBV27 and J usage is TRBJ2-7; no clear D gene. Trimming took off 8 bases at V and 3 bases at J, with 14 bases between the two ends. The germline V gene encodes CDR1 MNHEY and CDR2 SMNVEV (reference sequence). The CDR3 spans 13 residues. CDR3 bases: TGTGCCAGCTCCCCCCACACGCTCTACGAGCAGTACTTC. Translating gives CASSPHTLYEQYF.

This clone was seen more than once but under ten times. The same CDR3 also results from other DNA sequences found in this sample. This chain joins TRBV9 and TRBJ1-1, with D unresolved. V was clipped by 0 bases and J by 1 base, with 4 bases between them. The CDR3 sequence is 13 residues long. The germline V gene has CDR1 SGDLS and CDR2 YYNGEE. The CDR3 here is CASSVGRNTEAFF. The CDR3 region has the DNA TGTGCCAGCAGCGTAGGTCGGAACACTGAAGCTTTCTTT.